Sequencing of this T cell receptor (beta chain) was carried out in a study of blood T cell repertoires in COVID-19. As for the study in general: The study drew acute and convalescent COVID-19 samples from the United States, Italy and Spain. Sample material is recorded as cDNA or gDNA derived from T cells, B-cell-depleted T cells, or PBMCs.

In the authors' workflow: Reference gene primer amplification gave nucleated cell count estimates. The protocol was immunoSEQ multiplex PCR, while the TCRdb copy is restricted to in-frame clones and leaves out a portion. That table is the source of V, J and clone size, and D and trimming were worked out from the DNA. The sample lists around 50,000 clones, more than 75% occurring once. The receptor was derived from a man in his fifties with active COVID-19. The sequencing sample was made of peripheral blood.

CDR3 sequence: CASSPWTSGTSEQFF. The CDR3 DNA reads as TGTGCCAGCAGCCCGTGGACTAGCGGGACAAGTGAGCAGTTCTTC. V usage is TRBV2 and J usage is TRBJ2-1; 12 bases match TRBD2. The CDR3 extends over 15 amino acids. Germline V gene sequence: CDR1 SNHLY, CDR2 FYNNEI. Losses at the gene ends were 6 bases for V and 9 bases for J; bases not matched to a gene: 9.